This TCR beta chain comes out of a study of cytotoxic CD8 clonotypes in ibrutinib-treated CLL. Germline loops: CDR1 MDHEN, CDR2 SYDVKM. The V gene lost 5 bases and the J gene lost 6 bases, with 14 bases spanning the gap. The CDR3 loop spans 14 amino acids. As for this clone: The target antigen is unknown.

The repertoire was sequenced with immunoSEQ multiplex PCR; TCRdb's copy has only in-frame clones and lacks some. The sample has about 89,000 clones, 78% seen once. Genomic DNA (about 2 micrograms) was obtained from cryopreserved PBMCs for construction of TCR beta libraries. General observations from the study: Baseline levels of clonality went above those of age-matched healthy donors and moved with circulating CD8+ T-cell counts.

The material was PBMCs, obtained after 12 months of ibrutinib treatment. This sequence joins TRBV28 and TRBJ1-5; D might be TRBD1 (6 bases). The receptor's source is a human donor with chronic lymphocytic leukemia. DNA of the CDR3: TGTGCCAGCAGTATCGAAACAGGGCCTCAGCCCCAGCATTTT. It is translated as CASSIETGPQPQHF.